The 26 T cell receptor beta chains in this list originate from one sample, sequenced in a study of blood T cell repertoires in COVID-19. Using immunoSEQ multiplex PCR, the repertoire was profiled, and TCRdb retains in-frame clones only, with some absent. The sample shows fewer than 200,000 clones, around 80% of them seen only once. Sequences were obtained from PBMCs or T cells enriched from blood (not recorded which). Source of these receptors: a man aged 50-60 years who had recovered from COVID-19.

This rearrangement joins TRBV7-2 to TRBJ2-3; 10 bases are a match to TRBD2. The V segment lost 6 bases and the J segment 2 bases; nucleotides outside the gene matches: 5. Germline V gene lookup returns CDR1 SGHTA and CDR2 FQGNSA. The CDR3 length is 15 residues. The CDR3 coding sequence is TGTGCCAGCAGTAGCGGGGGGAGGCCCACAGATACGCAGTATTTT. Translation gives CASSSGGRPTDTQYF. Looking up the rest from reference TRBV7-2 and TRBJ2-3 gives the full variable domain: GAGVSQSPSNKVTEKGKDVELRCDPISGHTALYWYRQSLGQGLEFLIYFQGNSAPDKSGLPSDRFSAERTGGSVSTLTIQRTQQEDSAVYLCASSSGGRPTDTQYFGPGTRLTVL.

The V call is TRBV7-2, the J call TRBJ1-1; D unresolved. V shed 0 bases and J shed 0 bases, with 8 bases lying between them. This CDR3 is 15 amino acids long. The germline CDR1 and CDR2 sequences are SGHTA and FQGNSA. This chain's CDR3 is CASSLAWRVNTEAFF. DNA of the CDR3: TGTGCCAGCAGCTTAGCTTGGAGGGTGAACACTGAAGCTTTCTTT.

This chain joins TRBV28 and TRBJ2-5, with 10 bases fitting TRBD1. The CDR3 is made up of 16 amino acids. The V gene's germline CDR1 is MDHEN and CDR2 SYDVKM. With V trimmed by 5 bases and J by 5 bases, 11 bases remained unmatched. The CDR3 loop reads CASSELWTGGDETQYF. In nucleotides, the CDR3 is TGTGCCAGCAGTGAACTATGGACAGGGGGAGACGAGACCCAGTACTTC. The entire variable domain, with the rest obtained from reference TRBV28 and TRBJ2-5, is as follows: DVKVTQSSRYLVKRTGEKVFLECVQDMDHENMFWYRQDPGLGLRLIYFSYDVKMKEKGDIPEGYSVSREKKERFSLILESASTNQTSMYLCASSELWTGGDETQYFGPGTRLLVL.

The rearrangement joins TRBV7-2 to TRBJ2-5; TRBD1 aligns across 9 bases. This CDR3 region has 14 residues. Germline values: CDR1 SGHTA, CDR2 FQGNSA. With V trimmed by 5 bases and J by 5 bases, 6 bases remained unmatched. The CDR3 here is CASSAGTGRETQYF. The CDR3 region has the DNA TGTGCCAGCAGCGCAGGGACAGGGCGGGAGACCCAGTACTTC.

There are a few counts of this clone. The chain joins TRBV6-2 or TRBV6-3 to TRBJ1-2; D uncertain. The CDR3 covers 12 residues. The V end lost 5 bases, the J end lost 3 bases, and 7 bases lay between the germline ends. Germline V gene sequence: CDR1 MNHEY, CDR2 SVGEGT. CDR3 nucleotides: TGTGCCAGCAGTCCCCGGGACTATGGCTACACCTTC. It is translated as CASSPRDYGYTF.

V and J are TRBV25-1 and TRBJ1-2; TRBD1 matches 10 bases. Germline V gives CDR1 MGHDK, CDR2 SYGVNS. The CDR3 extends over 14 amino acids. V trimming: 6 bases; J trimming: 5 bases; junction bases outside the gene matches: 6. CDR3 protein: CASRGQGTMYGYTF. The CDR3 DNA is TGTGCCAGCAGGGGACAGGGGACTATGTATGGCTACACCTTC.

This chain joins TRBV5-6 and TRBJ1-2, with D uncertain. V lost 0 bases and J 4 bases, leaving 13 bases between the germline ends. The CDR3 runs 15 residues. Germline V gene data show CDR1 as SGHDT and CDR2 as YYEEEE. The CDR3 nucleotides are TGTGCCAGCAGCTTGGCATTACAGAGCCTCTATGGCTACACCTTC. Protein sequence: CASSLALQSLYGYTF.

The CDR3 loop is CASSQEASHRGSSPLHF. Written as DNA, the CDR3 is TGTGCCAGCAGCCAAGAGGCCAGCCACAGGGGGTCTTCACCCCTCCACTTT. The chain combines TRBV4-2 with TRBJ1-6; 8 positions agree with TRBD1. With 0 bases clipped from V and 9 bases from J, the junction kept 10 bases outside the gene matches. This CDR3 has 17 amino acids. Germline V gene data show CDR1 as LGHNA and CDR2 as YNFKEQ.

The CDR3 DNA sequence: TGCAGCGTTCAGGGCGCGAGGACCTACGAGCAGTACTTC. Its translation: CSVQGARTYEQYF. The chain has TRBV29-1 and TRBJ2-7; maybe TRBD1 (5 bases). V was pared by 5 bases and J by 2 bases, with 13 bases between. Per the germline V gene, CDR1 is SQVTM and CDR2 is ANQGSEA. The CDR3 is 13 residues long.

The J gene is TRBJ1-3, the V gene TRBV7-2; 9 bases agree with TRBD1. V trimming: 5 bases; J trimming: 5 bases; junction bases outside the gene matches: 4. This CDR3 comprises 14 residues. From germline, CDR1 is SGHTA and CDR2 FQGNSA. The CDR3: CASSPDRGRNTIYF. The CDR3 DNA sequence: TGTGCCAGCAGCCCCGACAGGGGGAGAAACACCATATATTTT.

The chain joins TRBV28 to TRBJ1-1; D gene ambiguous. Per germline, CDR1 MDHEN and CDR2 SYDVKM. The CDR3 is 16 residues long. Trimming removed 4 bases at V and 0 bases at J, with 15 bases between. The CDR3 nucleotides are TGTGCCAGCAGTTCACCCGGACTGGCGATGAACACTGAAGCTTTCTTT. It is translated as CASSSPGLAMNTEAFF.

This clone was detected a few times. The rearrangement uses TRBV12-3 or TRBV12-4 and TRBJ2-2; D uncertain. The CDR3 is 12 residues long. Trimming removed 1 base from V and 7 bases from J, with 4 bases in between. This chain's CDR3 is CASSLGGGELFF. The CDR3 nucleotides are TGTGCCAGCAGTTTAGGCGGCGGGGAGCTGTTTTTT.

The chain recombines TRBV6-5 with TRBJ1-2, with D possibly matching TRBD1 (6 bases). Between the trimmed V and J ends, which lost 8 bases and 7 bases, there was a span of 11 bases. This CDR3 is 11 amino acids long. CDR1 and CDR2 (germline): MNHEY, SVGAGI. This chain's CDR3 is CASSTGFGYTF. The CDR3 DNA sequence: TGTGCCAGCTCAACAGGGTTTGGCTACACCTTC.

The chain joins TRBV10-3 to TRBJ1-3; 9 bases are a match to TRBD1. The J segment lost 0 bases and the V segment lost 4 bases, leaving 13 bases of the junction unmatched. The CDR3 loop spans 19 amino acids. Germline assignment: CDR1 ENHRY and CDR2 SYGVKD. The CDR3 loop reads CAISVRVEGQGSSGNTIYF. The CDR3 coding sequence is TGTGCCATCAGTGTACGAGTCGAAGGACAGGGGAGCTCTGGAAACACCATATATTTT.

This rearrangement joins TRBV19 to TRBJ1-2; D not resolved. V was pared by 6 bases and J by 2 bases, with 10 bases between. Germline CDR1 is LNHDA and CDR2 is SQIVND (reference sequence). There are 13 residues in the CDR3. DNA for the CDR3: TGTGCCAGTAGCGCGGGCCGAAACTATGGCTACACCTTC. Translated: CASSAGRNYGYTF.

The rearrangement uses TRBV5-1 and TRBJ1-1; 7 bases align to TRBD1. Unmatched junction bases numbered 5, after V lost 2 bases and J lost 1 base. The CDR3 runs to 15 residues. CDR1 SGHRS and CDR2 YFSETQ come from the germline V gene. CDR3 sequence: CASSLTGDTNTEAFF. CDR3 in DNA: TGCGCCAGCAGCTTAACAGGGGATACGAACACTGAAGCTTTCTTT.

This rearrangement joins TRBV19 to TRBJ2-1; 10 bases map to TRBD1. Looked up from germline, CDR1 is LNHDA and CDR2 is SQIVND (reference sequence). With V trimmed by 2 bases and J by 5 bases, 3 bases remained unmatched. The CDR3 is 15 amino acids. The CDR3 DNA sequence: TGTGCCAGTAGTATAAGGGACAGGGGAAACAATGAGCAGTTCTTC. Protein product: CASSIRDRGNNEQFF.

The gene calls are TRBV5-6 and TRBJ1-3; D unclear. The CDR3 has 14 amino acids. Germline V gives CDR1 SGHDT, CDR2 YYEEEE. V lost 1 base and J lost 0, with 5 bases in between. This chain's CDR3 is CASSLLVSGNTIYF. DNA of the CDR3: TGTGCCAGCAGCTTGCTCGTCTCTGGAAACACCATATATTTT.

The V call is TRBV5-1, the J call TRBJ1-4, with D possibly TRBD1 on 6 matching bases. The CDR3 has 15 amino acids. The V gene's germline CDR1 is SGHRS and CDR2 YFSETQ. V was cut by 2 bases and J by 8 bases, with 16 bases left in between. The CDR3 reads CASSFGQGPREKLFF. Here the CDR3 DNA reads TGCGCCAGCAGCTTTGGTCAGGGGCCAAGAGAAAAACTGTTTTTT. Complete variable domain (other parts from reference TRBV5-1 and TRBJ1-4): KAGVTQTPRYLIKTRGQQVTLSCSPISGHRSVSWYQQTPGQGLQFLFEYFSETQRNKGNFPGRFSGRQFSNSRSEMNVSTLELGDSALYLCASSFGQGPREKLFFGSGTQLSVL.

This chain joins TRBV6-5 and TRBJ1-1; 9 bases align to TRBD1. Germline lookup yields CDR1 MNHEY and CDR2 SVGAGI. The ends lost 4 bases at V and 3 bases at J; junction bases unmatched: 6. This CDR3 has 15 residues. CDR3 protein: CASSSPTGGDTEAFF. The CDR3 DNA reads as TGTGCCAGCAGTTCTCCGACAGGGGGAGACACTGAAGCTTTCTTT.

This chain joins TRBV29-1 and TRBJ2-4; possible D gene TRBD1, 5 bases. Between the trimmed V and J ends, which lost 3 bases and 9 bases, there was a span of 15 bases. The CDR3 totals 13 residues. Germline CDR1 reads SQVTM; CDR2 reads ANQGSEA. CDR3 sequence: CSVEYDRRGIQYF. CDR3 bases: TGCAGCGTTGAGTACGACCGAAGGGGCATTCAGTACTTC.

The rearrangement joins TRBV7-8 to TRBJ1-2, with D unresolved. Trimming stripped 2 bases from V and 7 bases from J, with 11 bases between. Per the germline V gene, CDR1 is SGHVS and CDR2 is FQNEAQ. The CDR3 covers 13 residues. DNA of the CDR3: TGTGCCAGCAGCTTATTTCGCGCTAGTGGCTACACCTTC. It encodes CASSLFRASGYTF.

There are a few counts of this clone. The CDR3 nucleotides read TGCAGCGCTTCTGACGCGTTGGACAGAGGAGGAGAGACCCAGTACTTC. Translated, it gives CSASDALDRGGETQYF. The rearrangement links TRBV29-1 to TRBJ2-5; possibly TRBD1 for D (6 bases). Germline CDR1 is SQVTM and CDR2 is ANQGSEA. This CDR3 spans 16 amino acids. V was trimmed by 7 bases and J by 4 bases, leaving 25 bases between them. Combining the CDR3 with reference TRBV29-1 and TRBJ2-5 gives the whole variable domain SAVISQKPSRDICQRGTSLTIQCQVDSQVTMMFWYRQQPGQSLTLIATANQGSEATYESGFVIDKFPISRPNLTFSTLTVSNMSPEDSSIYLCSASDALDRGGETQYFGPGTRLLVL.

This clone was found once. This chain uses TRBV7-6 with TRBJ1-1; D remains unclear. The CDR3 runs 14 residues. V was shortened by 5 bases and J by 10 bases, with 20 bases between the two germline ends. In germline, CDR1 is SGHVS, CDR2 FNYEAQ. The DNA for the CDR3 is TGTGCCAGCAGCCCGAGAGTAGGCGGGGTGGCAGCTTTCTTT. Translating gives CASSPRVGGVAAFF.

This chain uses TRBV15 with TRBJ1-6, with D possibly matching TRBD1 (5 bases). CDR3 length: 15 residues. Looked up from germline, CDR1 is LNHNV and CDR2 is YYDKDF (reference sequence). The V and J ends lost 0 bases and 7 bases respectively, with 10 bases between them. The CDR3 here is CATSRDMKGNSPLHF. CDR3 bases: TGTGCCACCAGCAGAGATATGAAGGGGAATTCACCCCTCCACTTT.

For the CDR3, the DNA is TGTGCCAGCAGCAAAGTACCTCGAGGGGGCGGGACAGATACGCAGTATTTT. Translating it yields CASSKVPRGGGTDTQYF. The chain combines TRBV21-1 with TRBJ2-3; TRBD1, as called in the table, went unchecked against the DNA. TRBV21-1 is designated a pseudogene. The CDR3 runs to 17 residues.